These T cell receptor beta chains were read from a single sample in a study of T cells in Graves' hyperthyroidism and ophthalmopathy. TCRdb independently ran MiXCR on the multiplex PCR reads; one entry per CDR3 protein. The table shows approximately 400,000 distinct CDR3 sequences, with about 14% occurring only once. The sequenced material came from blood. These receptors were obtained from a man aged 25-45 years with Graves' hyperthyroidism that later progressed to Graves' ophthalmopathy. CDR3s leave out the opening cysteine and the closing phenylalanine or tryptophan. Each record gives: V gene, J gene, CDR3 protein.

>TRBV2|TRBJ2-7
ASSGRWGEEQY
>TRBV6-1|TRBJ2-5
ASSSAGGERETQY
>TRBV27|TRBJ1-5
ASRNLRGHSNQPQH
>TRBV7-9|TRBJ2-3
ASSHDRGIDTQY
>TRBV27|TRBJ2-5
ASRRGELALETQY
>TRBV6-1|TRBJ2-6
ASRQGLTSGANVLT
>TRBV5-1|TRBJ2-3
ASGLAGVTDTQY
>TRBV7-9|TRBJ1-2
ASSLGLGRKGYT
>TRBV5-1|TRBJ2-1
ASSLEGGNEQL
>TRBV11-1|TRBJ1-1
ASSLVGQGNTEAF
>TRBV3-1|TRBJ2-3
ASRMTSGARTDTQY
>TRBV7-9|TRBJ1-3
ASSLIGAGNTIY
>TRBV9|TRBJ1-6
ASSVGFNSPLH
>TRBV5-1|TRBJ2-2
ASTVAVHTGELF
>TRBV7-9|TRBJ2-2
ASSSPGNTGELF
>TRBV6-1|TRBJ1-6
ASRTGGSHSPLH
>TRBV9|TRBJ1-1
ASSVEDSEAF
>TRBV5-6|TRBJ1-2
ASSSEGGFYGYT
>TRBV7-2|TRBJ1-6
ASSFLGADNSPLH
>TRBV30|TRBJ1-5
ALSEQGNQPQH
>TRBV2|TRBJ1-6
ASSEFGAFLYNSPLH
>TRBV5-1|TRBJ1-3
ASSLGRDYSGNTIY
>TRBV28|TRBJ1-5
ASSFGLQPQH
>TRBV7-8|TRBJ2-5
ASRGGTGVMY
>TRBV7-3|TRBJ2-1
ASSFGTENNEQF
>TRBV5-5|TRBJ1-2
ASSLSASTAAYGYT
>TRBV11-2|TRBJ2-4
ASSLDRSGDIQY
>TRBV13|TRBJ2-3
ASSAGLAGGVTDTQY
>TRBV9|TRBJ2-2
ASSPHGTGELF
>TRBV24-1|TRBJ1-1
ATAMAGGRAF
>TRBV4-1|TRBJ2-1
ASMSSLAGGLDEQF
>TRBV30|TRBJ1-6
AWSTRTNSPLH
>TRBV10-2|TRBJ2-5
ASSETLAGGLRY
>TRBV20-1|TRBJ1-2
SANKGTYGYT
>TRBV2|TRBJ1-6
ASSEGEHPFSPLH
>TRBV28|TRBJ2-7
ASSSASYEQY
>TRBV11-3|TRBJ2-2
ASTPWGQDPRTGELF
>TRBV2|TRBJ2-2
ASSVQGTGELF
>TRBV9|TRBJ1-6
ASSPVGTGDSPLH
>TRBV5-1|TRBJ2-1
ASSIQANEQF
>TRBV10-3|TRBJ1-1
AISAGQMNTEAF
>TRBV4-1|TRBJ2-7
ASSQGRGPSSYEQY
>TRBV24-1|TRBJ1-1
ATRDRVGTEAF
>TRBV11-1|TRBJ2-1
ASSPRRDNEQF
>TRBV11-2|TRBJ1-1
ASSYIRGNTEAF
>TRBV11-2|TRBJ2-7
ASSLVPGQDEQY
>TRBV10-3|TRBJ2-2
AISDQSHTGELF
>TRBV5-6|TRBJ2-7
ASSLVGQDYEQY
>TRBV6-1|TRBJ2-1
ASSEFGGSGVSYNEQF
>TRBV2|TRBJ1-5
ASSYRGSGNQPQH
>TRBV18|TRBJ1-3
ASSAGQGATGNTIY
>TRBV4-2|TRBJ1-4
ASSRQGFQDEKLF
>TRBV7-8|TRBJ2-7
ASSLVPKGAYEQY